A selection of T cell receptor beta chains follows, all from one sample in a study of control samples from healthy donors and cancer patients. Here immunoSEQ multiplex PCR was the method, and the copy in TCRdb shows in-frame clones only, minus some. The table lists tens of thousands of clones, 80% to 90% of them singletons. The material sequenced was PBMCs. The receptors originated from a man between 60 and 70 years old with head and neck cancer. Both conserved end residues are part of each CDR3. The D gene is left open where the match is weak. Clone size appears in some rows only: once, few, many, or a class for an expanded clone.

d_call clone_size j_call v_call cdr3_nt cdr3_aa
- - TRBJ1-5 TRBV6-5 TGTGCCAGCAGTTACTCAGCGAGGGCAGGTCAGCCCCAGCATTTT CASSYSARAGQPQHF
- - TRBJ2-5 TRBV29-1 TGCAGCGTTGATACAAGGTTAGGACAGCAAGAGACCCAGTACTTC CSVDTRLGQQETQYF
- - TRBJ2-1 TRBV24-1 TGTGCCACCAGTGCCGACTCCTACAATGAGCAGTTCTTC CATSADSYNEQFF
- once TRBJ2-1 TRBV5-1 TGCGCCAGCAGCTTGGGTGGGACAACCTACAATGAGCAGTTCTTC CASSLGGTTYNEQFF
- - TRBJ2-2 TRBV7-9 TGTGCCAGCAGCTTAAAGAGGCTAGGGAACACCGGGGAGCTGTTTTTT CASSLKRLGNTGELFF
TRBD2 - TRBJ2-7 TRBV5-1 TGCGCCAGCAGCGACTCTTCAACTAGCGGCCAAATAGGCGAGCAGTACTTC CASSDSSTSGQIGEQYF
- - TRBJ2-1 TRBV18 TGTGCCAGCTCACCACAGGACGGTTCATACAATGAGCAGTTCTTC CASSPQDGSYNEQFF
TRBD1 - TRBJ1-2 TRBV2 TGTGCCAGCATCCAACTCGGCGGCAGGGGGTTCTATGGCTACACCTTC CASIQLGGRGFYGYTF
- - TRBJ2-7 TRBV7-8 TGTGCCAGCAGCGGGAGAGACAGCGGCGAGCAGTACTTC CASSGRDSGEQYF
- - TRBJ2-3 TRBV11-2 TGTGCCAGCAACCCGACGGGCGGCACAGATACGCAGTATTTT CASNPTGGTDTQYF
- - TRBJ2-2 TRBV7-8 TGTGCCAGCAGCTTAGAACACCTCTCGAACACCGGGGAGCTGTTTTTT CASSLEHLSNTGELFF
- few TRBJ1-1 TRBV6-5 TGTGCCAGCAGTCCGTCTAACATTTTAGGCACTGAAGCTTTCTTT CASSPSNILGTEAFF
TRBD2 - TRBJ2-3 TRBV10-3 TGTGCCATCAGTGAGTCGGGACTAGCGGGAGGGGATACGCAGTATTTT CAISESGLAGGDTQYF
TRBD2 - TRBJ2-1 TRBV24-1 TGTGCCACCAGTGATCTTTCGTCCACTAGCGGGAGACCCGATGAGCAGTTCTTC CATSDLSSTSGRPDEQFF
- - TRBJ2-3 TRBV6-2/TRBV6-3 TGTGCCAGCAGTTACCTACTAGGGCAGTTCAGTTCGGATACGCAGTATTTT CASSYLLGQFSSDTQYF
- few TRBJ1-5 TRBV27 TGTGCCAGCAGTTTAGACGGTCCGAGGAGCAATCAGCCCCAGCATTTT CASSLDGPRSNQPQHF
- - TRBJ2-1 TRBV11-2 TGTGCCAGCAGCTTAGACGGACGGACCTACAATGAGCAGTTCTTC CASSLDGRTYNEQFF
TRBD2 - TRBJ2-3 TRBV19 TGTGCCAGTAGTATCCGACTAGCGGCTAGCACAGATACGCAGTATTTT CASSIRLAASTDTQYF
- - TRBJ2-5 TRBV3-1/TRBV3-2 TGTGCCAGCAGCCAAGTCCAAGAGACCCAGTACTTC CASSQVQETQYF
- once TRBJ2-1 TRBV7-2 TGTGCCAGCAGCTTAGCAAGGAATTACAATGAGCAGTTCTTC CASSLARNYNEQFF
- - TRBJ2-1 TRBV7-9 TGTGCCAGCACCCCGACTAGGAACAATGAGCAGTTCTTC CASTPTRNNEQFF
- few TRBJ1-4 TRBV2 TGTGCCAGCAAACAGGTTGCAACTAATGAAAAACTGTTTTTT CASKQVATNEKLFF
- - TRBJ2-7 TRBV30 TGTGCCTGGAGTAAATCTCAGGGACCCTCGAAATACGAGCAGTACTTC CAWSKSQGPSKYEQYF
- - TRBJ2-1 TRBV11-3 TGTGCCAGCAGCTTAGTAGGACTCGAACTCGATGAGCAGTTCTTC CASSLVGLELDEQFF
- once TRBJ1-6 TRBV6-5 TGTGCCAGCAGTTACCAGAGGGGAATGGGTTCACCCCTCCACTTT CASSYQRGMGSPLHF
- - TRBJ1-3 TRBV30 TGTGCCTGGAGGGTAGGGCAGATCTCTGGAAACACCATATATTTT CAWRVGQISGNTIYF
- - TRBJ2-5 TRBV7-2 TGTGCCACCCACCAGGGCGACCAAGAGACCCAGTACTTC CATHQGDQETQYF
- - TRBJ1-2 TRBV27 TGTGCCAGCAGTCCCGGCTATGCAGGCTACACCTTC CASSPGYAGYTF
- - TRBJ2-6 TRBV25-1 TGTGCCAGCAGTCAAGGGACTGGGGCCAACGTCCTGACTTTC CASSQGTGANVLTF
- - TRBJ1-4 TRBV7-9 TGTGCCAGCAGCTCGGACGGGACTCCTGGGAAACTGTTTTTT CASSSDGTPGKLFF
- - TRBJ1-6 TRBV7-9 TGTGCCAGCAGCTCTACCGGACAGAGATATAATTCACCCCTCCACTTT CASSSTGQRYNSPLHF
- - TRBJ2-4 TRBV5-1 TGCGCCAGCAGCTCCGGGTCCAGAAAAAACATTCAGTACTTC CASSSGSRKNIQYF
TRBD2 - TRBJ2-7 TRBV7-9 TGTGCCAGCAGCTTAGAGTACGGCGGGAGACCCTACGAGCAGTACTTC CASSLEYGGRPYEQYF
TRBD1 - TRBJ2-7 TRBV4-2 TGTGCCAGCAGCCAAGAAACAGGGGAAGCCTACGAGCAGTACTTC CASSQETGEAYEQYF
- - TRBJ2-1 TRBV6-6 TGTGCCAGCAGTTACTCGAATCTCAATGAGCAGTTCTTC CASSYSNLNEQFF
- few TRBJ2-7 TRBV9 TGTGCCAGCAGCGTACCGGGTAGCGGAATCTCCTACGAGCAGTACTTC CASSVPGSGISYEQYF
- - TRBJ2-5 TRBV29-1 TGCAGCGTCGGGGATCCAAGGGGGACCCAGTACTTC CSVGDPRGTQYF
TRBD2 - TRBJ2-1 TRBV29-1 TGCAGCGTTTTCCACTTTCCGCGGGGGAGCTCCTACAATGAGCAGTTCTTC CSVFHFPRGSSYNEQFF
- - TRBJ2-7 TRBV18 TGTGCCAGCTCCTCAGGGGACGGGTACGAGCAGTACTTC CASSSGDGYEQYF
- - TRBJ2-7 TRBV25-1 TGTGCCAGCAGTGTGGGCGGGATGGTCGAGCAGTACTTC CASSVGGMVEQYF
- few TRBJ1-4 TRBV5-1 TGCGCCAGCAGCTTGGTTCTTTCAGGGGCTAATGAAAAACTGTTTTTT CASSLVLSGANEKLFF
- - TRBJ1-1 TRBV3-1/TRBV3-2 TGTGCCAGCAGCCAGAGGGAGTGGGGCACTGAAGCTTTCTTT CASSQREWGTEAFF